This entry describes one TCR beta chain. Its target is unknown. Amplification yielded TCR beta CDR3 regions, with RNA transcripts as the source. HTBI primers were used for first-round RT-PCR of the TCR CDR3. A single record per CDR3 protein comes from TCRdb applying MiXCR to the multiplex PCR reads. This sample carries 500,000 to 650,000 distinct CDR3 sequences, just under 20% of them seen once, and the ten largest clones take 47%. This sample stems from a study of T cells in Graves' hyperthyroidism and ophthalmopathy. Study as a whole: Pretreatment peripheral blood was obtained at initial diagnosis.

Under 3 months was the duration of disease in ophthalmopathy patients, who also had a Clinical Activity Score of at least 3 and a NOSPECS grade of at least 4. PBMCs were collected from an approximately 9.3 ml volume of fresh peripheral blood. The CDR3 has 16 residues. The V and J ends lost 0 bases and 0 bases, in that order; junction bases with no gene match: 4. From germline, CDR1 is SGHRS and CDR2 YFSETQ. Study-wide points: Peripheral blood also featured most of the thyroid clonotypes expanded above 0.001.

Sequencing used blood. This chain links TRBV5-1 with TRBJ2-7; 9 nucleotides agree with TRBD2. The source is a man between 40 and 49 years old with Graves' ophthalmopathy. DNA of the CDR3: TGCGCCAGCAGCTTGGCCAGGGGACTAGCCTCCTACGAGCAGTACTTC. Translating gives CASSLARGLASYEQYF.